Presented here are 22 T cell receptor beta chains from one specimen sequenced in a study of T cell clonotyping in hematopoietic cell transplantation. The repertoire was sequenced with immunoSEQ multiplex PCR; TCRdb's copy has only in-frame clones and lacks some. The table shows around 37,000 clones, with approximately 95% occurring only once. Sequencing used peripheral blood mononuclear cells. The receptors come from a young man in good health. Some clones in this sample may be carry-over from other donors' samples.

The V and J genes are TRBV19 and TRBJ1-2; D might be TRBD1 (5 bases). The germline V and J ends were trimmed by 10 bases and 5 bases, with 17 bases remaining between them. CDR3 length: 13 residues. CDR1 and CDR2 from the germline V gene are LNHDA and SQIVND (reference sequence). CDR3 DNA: TGTGCCACCTCAAATGGGGGGAAATATGGCTACACCTTC. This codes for CATSNGGKYGYTF. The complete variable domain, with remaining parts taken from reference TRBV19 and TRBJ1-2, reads DGGITQSPKYLFRKEGQNVTLSCEQNLNHDAMYWYRQDPGQGLRLIYYSQIVNDFQKGDIAEGYSVSREKKESFPLTVTSAQKNPTAFYLCATSNGGKYGYTFGSGTRLTVV.

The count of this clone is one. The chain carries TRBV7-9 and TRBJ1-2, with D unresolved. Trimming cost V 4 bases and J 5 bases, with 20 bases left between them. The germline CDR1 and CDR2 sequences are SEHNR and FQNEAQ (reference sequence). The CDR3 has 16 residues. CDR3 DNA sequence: TGTGCCAGCAGCTCCTCGGCTTCCGGGCTGATTTATGGCTACACCTTC. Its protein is CASSSSASGLIYGYTF. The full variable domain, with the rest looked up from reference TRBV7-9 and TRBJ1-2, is DTGVSQNPRHKITKRGQNVTFRCDPISEHNRLYWYRQTLGQGPEFLTYFQNEAQLEKSRLLSDRFSAERPKGSFSTLEIQRTEQGDSAMYLCASSSSASGLIYGYTFGSGTRLTVV.

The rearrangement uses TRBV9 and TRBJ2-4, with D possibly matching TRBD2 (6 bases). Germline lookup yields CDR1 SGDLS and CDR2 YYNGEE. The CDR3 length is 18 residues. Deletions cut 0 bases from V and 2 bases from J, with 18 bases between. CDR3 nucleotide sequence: TGTGCCAGCAGCGTAGATGGAGGGGCAGGGTCCACCAAAAACATTCAGTACTTC. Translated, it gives CASSVDGGAGSTKNIQYF.

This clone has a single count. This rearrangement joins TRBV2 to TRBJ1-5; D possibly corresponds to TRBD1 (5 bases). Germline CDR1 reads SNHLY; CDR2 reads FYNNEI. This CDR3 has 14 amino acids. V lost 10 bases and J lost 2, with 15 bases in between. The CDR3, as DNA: TGTGCCACCAACGAGGGAGGGGGCAATCAGCCCCAGCATTTT. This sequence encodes CATNEGGGNQPQHF.

This CDR3 reads CASSVGSDVSTEAFF. DNA for the CDR3: TGTGCCAGCAGCGTGGGTTCTGACGTGAGCACTGAAGCTTTCTTT. The V gene is TRBV5-8, the J gene TRBJ1-1; D gene unclear. The CDR3 is 15 residues long. The germline gives CDR1 SGHTS, CDR2 YDEGEE. V dropped 4 bases and J dropped 4 bases, with 17 bases sitting between them.

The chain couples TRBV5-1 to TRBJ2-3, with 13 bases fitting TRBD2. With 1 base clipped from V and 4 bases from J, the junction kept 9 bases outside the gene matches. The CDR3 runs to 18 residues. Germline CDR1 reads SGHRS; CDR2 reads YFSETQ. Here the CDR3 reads CASSLTSGGAGVADTQYF. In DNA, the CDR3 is TGCGCCAGCAGCTTGACTAGCGGGGGGGCCGGAGTGGCAGATACGCAGTATTTT.

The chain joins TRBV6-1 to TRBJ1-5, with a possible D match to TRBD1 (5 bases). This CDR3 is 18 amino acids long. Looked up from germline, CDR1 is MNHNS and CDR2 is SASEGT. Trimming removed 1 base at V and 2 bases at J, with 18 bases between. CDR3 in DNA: TGTGCCAGCAGTGAAGGGCGTTGGCGGGGGGTTGGCAATCAGCCCCAGCATTTT. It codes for CASSEGRWRGVGNQPQHF.

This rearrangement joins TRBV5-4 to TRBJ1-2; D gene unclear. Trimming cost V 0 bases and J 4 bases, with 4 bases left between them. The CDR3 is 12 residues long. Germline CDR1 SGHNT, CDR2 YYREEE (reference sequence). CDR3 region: CASSLEIYGYTF. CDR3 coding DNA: TGTGCCAGCAGCTTGGAAATCTATGGCTACACCTTC.

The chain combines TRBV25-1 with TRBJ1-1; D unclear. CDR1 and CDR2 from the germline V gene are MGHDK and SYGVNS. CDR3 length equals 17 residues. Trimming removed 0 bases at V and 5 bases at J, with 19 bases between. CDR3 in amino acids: CASSEYKLTVRETEAFF. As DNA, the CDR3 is TGTGCCAGCAGTGAATATAAACTCACGGTCCGCGAAACTGAAGCTTTCTTT.

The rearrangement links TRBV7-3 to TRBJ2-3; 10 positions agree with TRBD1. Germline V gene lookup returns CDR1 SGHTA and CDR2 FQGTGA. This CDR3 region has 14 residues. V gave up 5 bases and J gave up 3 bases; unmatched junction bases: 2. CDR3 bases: TGTGCCAGCAGCGACAGGGGGCAGACAGATACGCAGTATTTT. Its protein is CASSDRGQTDTQYF.

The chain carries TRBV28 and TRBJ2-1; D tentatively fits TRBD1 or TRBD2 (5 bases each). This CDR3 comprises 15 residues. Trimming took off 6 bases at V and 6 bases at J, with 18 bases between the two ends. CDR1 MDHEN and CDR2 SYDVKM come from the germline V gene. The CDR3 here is CASSRGGWQGNEQFF. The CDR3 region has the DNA TGTGCCAGCAGCCGGGGCGGGTGGCAAGGCAATGAGCAGTTCTTC.

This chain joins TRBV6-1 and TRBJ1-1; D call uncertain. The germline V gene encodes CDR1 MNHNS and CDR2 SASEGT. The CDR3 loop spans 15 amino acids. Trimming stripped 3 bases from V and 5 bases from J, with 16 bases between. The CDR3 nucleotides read TGTGCCAGCAGTGATTATTGGCGGCAGGAGACTGAAGCTTTCTTT. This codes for CASSDYWRQETEAFF.

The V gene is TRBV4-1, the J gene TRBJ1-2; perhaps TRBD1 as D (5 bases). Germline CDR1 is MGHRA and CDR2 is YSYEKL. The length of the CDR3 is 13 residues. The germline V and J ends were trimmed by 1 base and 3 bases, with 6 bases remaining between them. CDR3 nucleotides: TGCGCCAGCAGCCAAGGGGACTACTATGGCTACACCTTC. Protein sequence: CASSQGDYYGYTF.

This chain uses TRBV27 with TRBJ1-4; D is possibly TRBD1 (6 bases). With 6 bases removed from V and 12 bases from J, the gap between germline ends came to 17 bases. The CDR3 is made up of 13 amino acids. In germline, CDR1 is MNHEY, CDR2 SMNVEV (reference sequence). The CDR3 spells CASSLARGWELFF. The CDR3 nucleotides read TGTGCCAGCAGCCTAGCTAGGGGGTGGGAACTGTTTTTT.

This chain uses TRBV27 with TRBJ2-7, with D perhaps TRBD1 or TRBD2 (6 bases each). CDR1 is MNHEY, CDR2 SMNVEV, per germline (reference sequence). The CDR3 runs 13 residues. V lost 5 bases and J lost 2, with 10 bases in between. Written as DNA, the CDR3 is TGTGCCAGCAGTCCGGGGGCCACCTACGAGCAGTACTTC. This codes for CASSPGATYEQYF.

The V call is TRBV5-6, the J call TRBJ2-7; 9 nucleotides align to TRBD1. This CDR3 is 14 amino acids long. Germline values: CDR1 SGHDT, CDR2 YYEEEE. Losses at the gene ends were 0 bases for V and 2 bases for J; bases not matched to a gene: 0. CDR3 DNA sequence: TGTGCCAGCAGCTTGGGACAGGGGGCCTACGAGCAGTACTTC. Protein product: CASSLGQGAYEQYF.

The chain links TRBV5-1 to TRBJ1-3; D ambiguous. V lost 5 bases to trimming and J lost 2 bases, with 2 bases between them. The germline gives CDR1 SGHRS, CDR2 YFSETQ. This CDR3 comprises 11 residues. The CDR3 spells CASRAGNTIYF. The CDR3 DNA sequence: TGCGCCAGCAGGGCTGGAAACACCATATATTTT.

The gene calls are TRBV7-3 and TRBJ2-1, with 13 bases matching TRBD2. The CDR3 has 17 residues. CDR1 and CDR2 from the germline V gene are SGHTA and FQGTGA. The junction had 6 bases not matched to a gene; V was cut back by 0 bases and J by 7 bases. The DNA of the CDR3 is TGTGCCAGCAGCTTAACCCCGGGACTAGCGGGACTTAATGAGCAGTTCTTC. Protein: CASSLTPGLAGLNEQFF.

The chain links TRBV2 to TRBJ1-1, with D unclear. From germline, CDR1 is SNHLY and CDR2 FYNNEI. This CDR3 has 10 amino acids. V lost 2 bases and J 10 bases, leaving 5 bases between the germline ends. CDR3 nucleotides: TGTGCCAGCAGTGAATATCCAGCTTTCTTT. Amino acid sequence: CASSEYPAFF.

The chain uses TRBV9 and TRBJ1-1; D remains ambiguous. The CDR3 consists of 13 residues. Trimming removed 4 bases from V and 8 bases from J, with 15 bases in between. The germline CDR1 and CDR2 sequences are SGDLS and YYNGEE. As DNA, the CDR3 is TGTGCCAGCAGCTACCTCAACGGAGGCGAAGCTTTCTTT. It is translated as CASSYLNGGEAFF.

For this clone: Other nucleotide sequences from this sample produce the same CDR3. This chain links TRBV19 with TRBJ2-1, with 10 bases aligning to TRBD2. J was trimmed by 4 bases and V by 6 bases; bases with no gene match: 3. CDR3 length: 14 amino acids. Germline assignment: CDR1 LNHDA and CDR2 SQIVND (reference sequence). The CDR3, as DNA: TGTGCCAGTAGCCTGACTAGCGGGTACAATGAGCAGTTCTTC. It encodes CASSLTSGYNEQFF.

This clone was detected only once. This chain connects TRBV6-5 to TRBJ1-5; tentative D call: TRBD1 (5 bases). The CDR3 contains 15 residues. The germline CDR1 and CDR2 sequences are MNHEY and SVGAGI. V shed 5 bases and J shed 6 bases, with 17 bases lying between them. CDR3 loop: CASSPNQGGVQPQHF. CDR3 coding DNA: TGTGCCAGCAGTCCCAACCAGGGTGGGGTTCAGCCCCAGCATTTT.